One and the same sample provided the 30 T cell receptor beta chains below, sequenced in a study of CD8 T cells in ankylosing spondylitis. Findings and limits, study-wide: There was a TCR beta motif, made of several highly homologous variants, that appeared characteristic of ankylosing spondylitis blood.

TCRdb reprocessed the 5' RACE reads via MiXCR and lists one record per CDR3 protein. The sample contains hundreds of thousands of distinct CDR3 sequences, around 26% of which appear only once. Which antigens these TCRs recognize remains unknown. The sample taken for sequencing was blood, either unsorted or a sorted T cell fraction (not recorded which). The origin of the receptors is a male donor with ankylosing spondylitis.

A few counts support this clonotype. This chain links TRBV24-1 with TRBJ1-1; 7 nucleotides line up with TRBD1. Per the germline V gene, CDR1 is KGHDR and CDR2 is SFDVKD. V trimming: 6 bases; J trimming: 4 bases; junction bases outside the gene matches: 7. This CDR3 contains 14 residues. The DNA for the CDR3 is TGTGCCACCAGTACAGGGGCCGCTTCCACTGAAGCTTTCTTT. This translates into CATSTGAASTEAFF.

This clonotype occurred a few times. This chain's CDR3 is CATSDFTTQGGNEQFF. The CDR3 DNA reads as TGTGCCACCAGTGATTTCACTACACAGGGAGGCAATGAGCAGTTCTTC. The genes are TRBV24-1 and TRBJ2-1; the D call may be TRBD1 or TRBD2 (6 bases each). V gave up 1 base and J gave up 6 bases, with 15 bases separating them. Germline loops: CDR1 KGHDR, CDR2 SFDVKD. The CDR3 runs to 16 residues.

The rearrangement joins TRBV11-3 to TRBJ2-5, with D possibly being TRBD2 (5 bases). The CDR3 runs 13 residues. Germline CDR1 SGHNT, CDR2 YENEEA. The ends were cut back, 4 bases at V and 5 bases at J, with 11 bases in the middle. The CDR3 DNA sequence: TGTGCCAGCAGCTCGAAGGGCGGGGAGACCCAGTACTTC. It yields the protein CASSSKGGETQYF.

The V call is TRBV25-1, the J call TRBJ2-7; D remains unclear. CDR1 MGHDK and CDR2 SYGVNS come from the germline V gene. Trimming left V 4 bases short and J 6 bases short, with 10 bases between. This CDR3 is built from 12 residues. CDR3: CASSGGNPEQYF. In DNA form, the CDR3 reads TGTGCCAGCAGTGGAGGTAACCCCGAGCAGTACTTC.

This clonotype was seen only once. The CDR3 reads CASSPRLSGEFSSYNEQFF. Here the CDR3 DNA reads TGTGCCAGCAGCCCCCGACTATCGGGAGAATTCAGCTCCTACAATGAGCAGTTCTTC. The chain uses TRBV7-8 and TRBJ2-1; D perhaps matches TRBD2 (6 bases). This CDR3 has 19 residues. The germline V and J ends were trimmed by 5 bases and 0 bases, with 23 bases remaining between them. The germline gives CDR1 SGHVS, CDR2 FQNEAQ.

In this sample, this clonotype turned up a few times. The V gene is TRBV7-9, the J gene TRBJ2-4; 12 bases line up with TRBD2. J gave up 6 bases and V 5 bases, and 5 bases lay outside the gene matches. Germline values: CDR1 SEHNR, CDR2 FQNEAQ (reference sequence). CDR3 size: 15 residues. For the CDR3, the DNA is TGTGCCAGCAGCCACGCGGGACTAGCGGGAAACATTCAGTACTTC. This codes for CASSHAGLAGNIQYF.

The chain joins TRBV10-3 to TRBJ2-1; D not resolved. V lost 4 bases to trimming and J lost 9 bases, with 7 bases between them. Germline CDR1 and CDR2: ENHRY and SYGVKD. The CDR3 extends over 11 amino acids. CDR3 sequence reads: CAISVQSEQFF. The CDR3 DNA sequence: TGTGCCATCAGTGTTCAGTCTGAGCAGTTCTTC.

This clonotype was counted only a few times. The chain is built from TRBV10-3 and TRBJ2-1; 10 bases agree with TRBD2. With 10 bases clipped from V and 5 bases from J, the junction kept 5 bases outside the gene matches. The CDR3 spans 13 residues. Germline values: CDR1 ENHRY, CDR2 SYGVKD. DNA of the CDR3: TGTGCCACCACCGGGACTAGCGACAATGAGCAGTTCTTC. This encodes CATTGTSDNEQFF.

The V call is TRBV20-1, the J call TRBJ1-2, with a weak D call TRBD1 (6 bases). The CDR3 has 13 residues. The V and J ends lost 3 bases and 8 bases respectively, with 16 bases between them. The germline V gene encodes CDR1 DFQATT and CDR2 SNEGSKA (reference sequence). CDR3 DNA: TGCAGTGCTAGTCACCCCGAGGGGGGCGGCTACACCTTC. The encoded protein is CSASHPEGGGYTF.

Only a few counts were recorded for this clonotype. V gene TRBV24-1 combines with J gene TRBJ2-1; D call uncertain. This CDR3 is built from 13 residues. Trimming shortened V by 0 bases and J by 6 bases, and 5 bases separated the two germline ends. Germline values: CDR1 KGHDR, CDR2 SFDVKD. CDR3 sequence (DNA): TGTGCCACCAGTGATTTGATTGGCAATGAGCAGTTCTTC. Its translation is CATSDLIGNEQFF.

This clonotype has a handful of counts. The J gene is TRBJ2-2, the V gene TRBV24-1, with 9 bases identical to TRBD1. This CDR3 comprises 17 residues. Germline V lookup: CDR1 KGHDR, CDR2 SFDVKD. With 4 bases clipped from V and 0 bases from J, the junction kept 5 bases outside the gene matches. CDR3 in amino acids: CATSELGDRANTGELFF. As DNA, the CDR3 is TGTGCCACCAGTGAACTCGGGGACAGGGCGAACACCGGGGAGCTGTTTTTT.

This clonotype was seen a handful of times. V gene TRBV9 combines with J gene TRBJ2-2, with D possibly being TRBD2 (5 bases). Germline lookup yields CDR1 SGDLS and CDR2 YYNGEE. The V end was cut by 0 bases, the J end by 5 bases, with 14 bases between. The CDR3 extends over 16 amino acids. The CDR3 loop reads CASSVVSGGPTGELFF. CDR3 coding DNA: TGTGCCAGCAGCGTAGTGAGCGGAGGCCCAACCGGGGAGCTGTTTTTT.

This clonotype was detected once. The chain uses TRBV25-1 and TRBJ1-2; the D gene is possibly TRBD1 (5 bases). Germline loops: CDR1 MGHDK, CDR2 SYGVNS. This CDR3 contains 13 residues. V lost 3 bases, J lost 5 bases, and 10 bases lay in between. In DNA, the CDR3 is TGTGCCAGCAGTGATCAGCAGGGATATGGCTACACCTTC. Protein sequence: CASSDQQGYGYTF.

The chain is built from TRBV12-3 or TRBV12-4 and TRBJ1-2, with 7 bases that match TRBD1. This CDR3 contains 17 residues. J was trimmed by 4 bases and V by 6 bases; bases with no gene match: 17. This CDR3 is CASSFLGPPTGLYGYTF. The CDR3 DNA reads as TGTGCCAGCAGCTTCCTTGGTCCGCCGACAGGGCTCTATGGCTACACCTTC.

This clonotype was seen a few times. This chain joins TRBV24-1 and TRBJ1-2, with TRBD1 as a possible D gene (6 bases). The CDR3 has 16 residues. Germline values: CDR1 KGHDR, CDR2 SFDVKD. V lost 8 bases and J lost 4, with 22 bases in between. The CDR3 nucleotides read TGTGCCACCATCCAACCCCGGGGGGCTTGGGTCTATGGCTACACCTTC. This gives the protein CATIQPRGAWVYGYTF.

V usage is TRBV19 and J usage is TRBJ1-2, with D possibly being TRBD1 (6 bases). V was pared by 5 bases and J by 9 bases, with 19 bases between. Germline CDR1 is LNHDA and CDR2 is SQIVND (reference sequence). This CDR3 spans 14 amino acids. Here the CDR3 reads CASSSTDRGKRYTF. The CDR3 nucleotides read TGTGCCAGTAGTTCAACGGACAGAGGAAAGCGCTACACCTTC.

This chain connects TRBV12-3 or TRBV12-4 to TRBJ1-1; no definite D call. The CDR3 contains 13 residues. Trimming removed 3 bases from V and 4 bases from J, with 9 bases in between. The CDR3 sequence is CASSFSRATEAFF. CDR3 nucleotides: TGTGCCAGCAGTTTTTCAAGGGCCACTGAAGCTTTCTTT.

This clonotype has more than one count but fewer than ten. One end of the junction is discordant with germline, which a read error may explain. This chain links TRBV20-1 with TRBJ1-1; no clear D gene. This CDR3 has 11 amino acids. Germline V gene lookup returns CDR1 DFQATT and CDR2 SNEGSKA (reference sequence). For the CDR3, the DNA is TGCAGTGCTAGTTCCCCGGCCCAAGCTGGTTTT. Its protein is CSASSPAQAGF.

The chain is built from TRBV10-3 and TRBJ2-1; D not resolved. Germline CDR1 is ENHRY and CDR2 is SYGVKD. The CDR3 sequence is 16 residues long. The V end lost 0 bases, the J end lost 0 bases, and 9 bases lay between the germline ends. The CDR3 protein is CAISESSGVSYNEQFF. DNA for the CDR3: TGTGCCATCAGTGAGTCGAGTGGCGTCTCCTACAATGAGCAGTTCTTC.

This chain uses TRBV4-1 with TRBJ1-6; D might be TRBD1 (5 bases). Trimming took 2 bases from V and 5 from J, leaving 13 bases between them. The CDR3 has 16 amino acids. Germline V gene lookup returns CDR1 MGHRA and CDR2 YSYEKL. In DNA, the CDR3 is TGCGCCAGCAGCCAAATGGGGGAACAGAATAATTCACCCCTCCACTTT. Translating it yields CASSQMGEQNNSPLHF.

This clonotype came up a few times. This chain connects TRBV24-1 to TRBJ1-2; no definite D call. Trimming removed 1 base from V and 6 bases from J, with 5 bases in between. This CDR3 region has 12 residues. Germline values: CDR1 KGHDR, CDR2 SFDVKD. In DNA, the CDR3 is TGTGCCACCAGTGATTTATTTAATGGCTACACCTTC. Its translation: CATSDLFNGYTF.

This clonotype showed up just a few times. The gene calls are TRBV29-1 and TRBJ1-3, with D hard to call. CDR1 is SQVTM, CDR2 ANQGSEA, per germline. The CDR3 sequence is 12 residues long. Trimming stripped 6 bases from V and 0 bases from J, with 6 bases between. The CDR3 is CSVVLSGNTIYF. In DNA form, the CDR3 reads TGCAGCGTAGTCCTCTCTGGAAACACCATATATTTT.

The rearrangement uses TRBV10-3 and TRBJ1-5; D is unclear. Germline-derived CDR1 and CDR2 are ENHRY and SYGVKD. This CDR3 contains 13 residues. V lost 3 bases and J lost 6, with 9 bases in between. For the CDR3, the DNA is TGTGCCATCAGTGAAAGGGTTAGTCAGCCCCAGCATTTT. Translation: CAISERVSQPQHF.

The sample holds a few counts of this clonotype. The J gene is TRBJ2-7, the V gene TRBV2, with D tentatively TRBD1 (6 bases). CDR1 is SNHLY, CDR2 FYNNEI, per germline. The CDR3 spans 11 residues. Trimming pared 10 bases from V and 2 bases from J, leaving 9 bases between. CDR3 residues: CAKDSTYEQYV. The DNA for the CDR3 is TGTGCCAAGGACAGTACCTACGAGCAGTACGTC.

CDR3 DNA sequence: TGTGCTAGTGGTTTGGTACCTAGCGGACCCTACAATGAGCAGTTCTTC. This sequence encodes CASGLVPSGPYNEQFF. The J gene is TRBJ2-1, the V gene TRBV12-5, with 7 bases that match TRBD2. V lost 0 bases to trimming and J lost 2 bases; unmatched junction nucleotides: 4. Germline V gene lookup returns CDR1 LGHNT and CDR2 FRNRAP. The CDR3 is 16 amino acids.

This chain uses TRBV12-3 or TRBV12-4 with TRBJ2-1; TRBD2 agrees at 12 bases. Germline trimming cut 5 bases from V and 1 base from J; bases unmatched to any gene: 15. CDR3 length equals 20 residues. The CDR3 DNA sequence: TGTGCCAGCAGTACCAGGACTAGCGGGGCTGATCTATGGTCCTACAATGAGCAGTTCTTC. Translated, it gives CASSTRTSGADLWSYNEQFF.

V is TRBV7-9 and J is TRBJ2-1, with D possibly called TRBD1 or TRBD2 (5 bases each). Per germline, CDR1 SEHNR and CDR2 FQNEAQ (reference sequence). Trimming left V 5 bases short and J 8 bases short, with 22 bases between. The CDR3 totals 16 residues. The CDR3, as DNA: TGTGCCAGCAGCCCTAAGAGGGGCTTAACCCGCGATGAGCAGTTCTTC. Its protein is CASSPKRGLTRDEQFF.

This clonotype was seen only a few times. This chain uses TRBV6-1 with TRBJ2-6; TRBD1 might be the D (6 bases). Germline lookup yields CDR1 MNHNS and CDR2 SASEGT. V gave up 5 bases and J gave up 1 base, with 12 bases separating them. The CDR3 runs 16 residues. CDR3 in DNA: TGTGCCAGCAGTCCCGGCAGGGGTTCTGGGGCCAACGTCCTGACTTTC. Its protein product is CASSPGRGSGANVLTF.

The chain has TRBV7-8 and TRBJ1-6; D is unresolved. This CDR3 comprises 14 residues. V was shortened by 4 bases and J by 5 bases, with 9 bases between the two germline ends. Germline V gives CDR1 SGHVS, CDR2 FQNEAQ. In nucleotides, the CDR3 is TGTGCCAGCAGCTCCGGGAACCATAATTCACCCCTCCACTTT. Protein product: CASSSGNHNSPLHF. The variable domain in full, completed from reference TRBV7-8 and TRBJ1-6, reads GAGVSQSPRYKVAKRGQDVALRCDPISGHVSLFWYQQALGQGPEFLTYFQNEAQLDKSGLPSDRFFAERPEGSVSTLKIQRTQQEDSAVYLCASSSGNHNSPLHFGNGTRLTVT.

This chain connects TRBV20-1 to TRBJ2-1; 11 bases match TRBD2. The germline V gene encodes CDR1 DFQATT and CDR2 SNEGSKA (reference sequence). The CDR3 totals 16 residues. Trimming cost V 1 base and J 6 bases; bases outside gene matches: 8. In DNA, the CDR3 is TGCAGTGCTAGAGCCCTTCCGGGACTAGCGGCCAATGAGCAGTTCTTC. Amino acids: CSARALPGLAANEQFF.